This TCR beta chain was captured by sequencing in a study of esophageal squamous cell carcinoma under preoperative chemotherapy. Study-level information: Both tumor-infiltrating lymphocytes and peripheral blood T cells were profiled. Overall study findings and caveats: Tumor-infiltrating lymphocytes showed no significant post-chemotherapy TCR diversity increase, unlike peripheral T cells. After treatment, tumor-infiltrating lymphocytes seemed to come partly from incoming peripheral T cells, not only local changes.

The sample's time point: after preoperative PTX-NDP chemotherapy. TCRdb reprocessed the PCR reads with MiXCR, giving one entry per CDR3 protein. The sample lists some 10,000 distinct CDR3 sequences; under 55% were seen once. Judged by abundance, this clonotype is medium-sized (0.01 to 0.1%). Its antigen is unknown. V was clipped by 3 bases and J by 2 bases, with 8 bases between them. The CDR3 totals 14 residues. Per germline, CDR1 SGHVS and CDR2 FQNEAQ. The TCR comes from a human donor with esophageal squamous cell carcinoma. The donor label of this sample is uncertain. Sampling was performed from a patient given preoperative chemotherapy. The chain employs TRBV7-8 and TRBJ1-5; no firm D call. The CDR3 here is CASSFWAGNQPQHF. CDR3 in DNA: TGTGCCAGCAGCTTTTGGGCAGGCAATCAGCCCCAGCATTTT.